Described below is a single T cell receptor beta chain sequence and its context. Its antigen is unidentified. This entry belongs to a study of OX40 agonist ivuxolimab in advanced cancers. Method: immunoSEQ multiplex PCR; TCRdb's copy keeps in-frame clones and lacks some. The table lists tens of thousands of clones, roughly 84% of them singletons. At baseline, cycle 4 day 1, and cycle 7 day 1, blood was sampled. Overall study results and limits: Circulating CD4+ and CD8+ T cells showed clonal expansion by week 6 at 0.1 to 3.0 mg/kg.

The germline V and J ends were trimmed by 1 base and 0 bases, with 10 bases remaining between them. The CDR3 spans 16 residues. Looked up from germline, CDR1 is SGHAT and CDR2 is FQNNGV. The gene calls are TRBV11-2 and TRBJ1-3; possible D gene TRBD1, 6 bases. The sequence derives from an adult with an advanced solid tumor such as melanoma, head and neck, liver or kidney cancer. Sequencing used CD4+ or CD8+ T cells sorted from blood, obtained in a trial of the OX40 agonist ivuxolimab. The CDR3, as DNA: TGTGCCAGCAGCTTAGGGGTGGGGGCCTCTGGAAACACCATATATTTT. It codes for CASSLGVGASGNTIYF.